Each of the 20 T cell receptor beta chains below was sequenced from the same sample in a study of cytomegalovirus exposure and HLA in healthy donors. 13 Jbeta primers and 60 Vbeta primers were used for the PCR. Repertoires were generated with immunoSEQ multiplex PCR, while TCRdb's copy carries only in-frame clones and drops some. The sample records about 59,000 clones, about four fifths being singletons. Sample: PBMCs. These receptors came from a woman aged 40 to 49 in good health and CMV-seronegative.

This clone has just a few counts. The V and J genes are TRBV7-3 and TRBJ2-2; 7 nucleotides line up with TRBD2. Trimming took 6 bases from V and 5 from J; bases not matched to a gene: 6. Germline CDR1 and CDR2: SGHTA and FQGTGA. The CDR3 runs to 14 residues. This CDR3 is CASSSGFTTGELFF. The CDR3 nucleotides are TGTGCCAGCAGTAGCGGGTTTACTACCGGGGAGCTGTTTTTT.

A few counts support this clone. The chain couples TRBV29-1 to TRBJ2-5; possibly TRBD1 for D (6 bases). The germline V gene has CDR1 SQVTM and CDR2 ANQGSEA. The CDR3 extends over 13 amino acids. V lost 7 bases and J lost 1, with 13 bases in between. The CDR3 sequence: CSGLGQIQETQYF. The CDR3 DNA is TGCAGCGGCCTTGGACAGATCCAAGAGACCCAGTACTTC.

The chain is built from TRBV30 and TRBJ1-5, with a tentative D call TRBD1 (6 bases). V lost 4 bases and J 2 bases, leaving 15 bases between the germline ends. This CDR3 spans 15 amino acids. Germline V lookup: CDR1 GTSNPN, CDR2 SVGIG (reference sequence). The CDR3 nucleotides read TGTGCCTGGACACCAACAGGGACGGGCAATCAGCCCCAGCATTTT. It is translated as CAWTPTGTGNQPQHF.

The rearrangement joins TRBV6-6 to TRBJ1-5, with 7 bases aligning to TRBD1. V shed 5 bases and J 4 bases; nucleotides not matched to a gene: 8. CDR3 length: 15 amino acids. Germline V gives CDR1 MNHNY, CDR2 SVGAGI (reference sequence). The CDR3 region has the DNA TGTGCCAGCAGTCAGTCGACAGGGAATAATCAGCCCCAGCATTTT. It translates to CASSQSTGNNQPQHF.

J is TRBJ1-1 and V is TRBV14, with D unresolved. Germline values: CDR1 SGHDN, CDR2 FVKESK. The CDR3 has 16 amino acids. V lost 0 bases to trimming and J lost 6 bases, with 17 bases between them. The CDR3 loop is CASSQEEDNPAAEAFF. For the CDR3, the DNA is TGTGCCAGCAGCCAAGAGGAAGACAATCCTGCCGCTGAAGCTTTCTTT.

The DNA for the CDR3 is TGTGCCAGCAGTCCATGGACTAGCGGGAGGGTCAATGAGCAGTTCTTC. It translates to CASSPWTSGRVNEQFF. The rearrangement links TRBV27 to TRBJ2-1; 15 bases line up with TRBD2. The CDR3 sequence is 16 residues long. The germline V gene has CDR1 MNHEY and CDR2 SMNVEV (reference sequence). J gave up 6 bases and V 5 bases, and 5 bases lay outside the gene matches.

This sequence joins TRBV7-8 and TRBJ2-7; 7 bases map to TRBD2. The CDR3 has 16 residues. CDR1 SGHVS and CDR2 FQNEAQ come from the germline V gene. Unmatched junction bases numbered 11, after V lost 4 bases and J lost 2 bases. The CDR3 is CASSYRLGGGPYEQYF. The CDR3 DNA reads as TGTGCCAGCAGCTACCGGCTGGGGGGAGGGCCCTACGAGCAGTACTTC.

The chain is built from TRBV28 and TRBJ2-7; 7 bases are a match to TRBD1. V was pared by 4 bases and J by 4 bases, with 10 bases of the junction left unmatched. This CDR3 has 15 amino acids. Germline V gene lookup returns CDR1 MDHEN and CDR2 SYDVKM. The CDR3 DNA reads TGTGCCAGCAGTTCACCGGGACAGACGTTTTACGAGCAGTACTTC. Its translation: CASSSPGQTFYEQYF.

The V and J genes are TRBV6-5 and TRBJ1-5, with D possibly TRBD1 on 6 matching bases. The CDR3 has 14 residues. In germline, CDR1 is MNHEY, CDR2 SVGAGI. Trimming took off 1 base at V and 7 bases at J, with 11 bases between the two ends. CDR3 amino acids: CASSYLGARQPQHF. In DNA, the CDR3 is TGTGCCAGCAGTTACTTGGGGGCGAGGCAGCCCCAGCATTTT.

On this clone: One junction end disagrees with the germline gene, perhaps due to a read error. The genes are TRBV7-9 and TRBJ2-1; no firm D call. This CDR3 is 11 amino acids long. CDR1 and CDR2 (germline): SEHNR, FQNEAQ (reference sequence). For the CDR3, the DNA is TGTTCCAGCAGCTTAGTTCAGGAAGAGTTCTTC. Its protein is CSSSLVQEEFF.

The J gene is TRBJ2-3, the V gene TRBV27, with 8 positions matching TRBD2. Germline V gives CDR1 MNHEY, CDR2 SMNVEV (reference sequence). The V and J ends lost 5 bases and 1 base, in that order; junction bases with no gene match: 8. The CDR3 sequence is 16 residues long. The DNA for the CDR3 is TGTGCCAGCAGTATCCAGCGGGAGAGGCGCACAGATACGCAGTATTTT. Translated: CASSIQRERRTDTQYF.

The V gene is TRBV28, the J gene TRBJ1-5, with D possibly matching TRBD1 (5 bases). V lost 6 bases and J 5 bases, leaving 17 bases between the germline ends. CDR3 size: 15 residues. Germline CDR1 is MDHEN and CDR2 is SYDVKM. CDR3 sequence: CASRKALGGYQPQHF. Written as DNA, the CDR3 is TGTGCCAGCAGGAAGGCCCTGGGGGGTTATCAGCCCCAGCATTTT.

DNA of the CDR3: TGTGCCAGCAGTAGGCGGTGGATGGAGACCCAGTACTTC. Translation: CASSRRWMETQYF. The rearrangement links TRBV27 to TRBJ2-5; no definite D call. Trimming pared 5 bases from V and 5 bases from J, leaving 12 bases between. Germline CDR1 and CDR2: MNHEY and SMNVEV (reference sequence). The CDR3 loop spans 13 amino acids.

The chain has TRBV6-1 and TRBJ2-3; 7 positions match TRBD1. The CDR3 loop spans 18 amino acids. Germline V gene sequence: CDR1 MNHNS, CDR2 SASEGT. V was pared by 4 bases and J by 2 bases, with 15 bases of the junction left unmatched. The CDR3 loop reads CASSGTLKGTAHTDTQYF. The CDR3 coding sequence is TGTGCCAGCAGTGGAACTTTAAAAGGGACAGCCCACACAGATACGCAGTATTTT.

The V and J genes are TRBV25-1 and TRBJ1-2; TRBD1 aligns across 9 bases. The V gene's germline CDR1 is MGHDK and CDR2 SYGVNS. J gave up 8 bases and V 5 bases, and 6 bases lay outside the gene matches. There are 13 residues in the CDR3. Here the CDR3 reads CASSLQGARGYTF. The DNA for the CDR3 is TGTGCCAGCAGTTTACAGGGGGCGCGAGGCTACACCTTC.

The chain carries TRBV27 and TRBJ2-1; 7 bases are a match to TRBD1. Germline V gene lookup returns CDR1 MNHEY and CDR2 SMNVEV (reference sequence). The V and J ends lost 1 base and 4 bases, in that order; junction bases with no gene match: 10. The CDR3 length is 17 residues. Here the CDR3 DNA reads TGTGCCAGCAGTTTATTTTCTACAGGGGCGAAGTACAATGAGCAGTTCTTC. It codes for CASSLFSTGAKYNEQFF.

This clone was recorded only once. The CDR3 here is CASSAGQGDFETQYF. DNA for the CDR3: TGCGCCAGCAGCGCTGGACAGGGGGATTTTGAGACCCAGTACTTC. The gene calls are TRBV10-1 and TRBJ2-5; 10 positions match TRBD1. Germline loops: CDR1 WNHNN, CDR2 SYGVQD (reference sequence). The trim removed 6 bases at V and 5 bases at J, leaving 9 bases unmatched. The CDR3 spans 15 residues.

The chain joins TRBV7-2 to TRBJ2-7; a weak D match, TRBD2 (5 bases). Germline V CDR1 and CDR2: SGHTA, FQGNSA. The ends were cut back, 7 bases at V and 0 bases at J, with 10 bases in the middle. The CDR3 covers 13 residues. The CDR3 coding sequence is TGTGCCAGCACCTTTGGGAGCTCCTACGAGCAGTACTTC. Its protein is CASTFGSSYEQYF.

The CDR3 loop reads CASVNSLLGTQYF. In nucleotides, the CDR3 is TGTGCCAGCGTTAACAGCTTGTTGGGCACGCAGTATTTT. This chain links TRBV28 with TRBJ2-3, with unresolved D. Germline V gene data show CDR1 as MDHEN and CDR2 as SYDVKM. V lost 8 bases to trimming and J lost 9 bases, with 18 bases between them. The CDR3 totals 13 residues.

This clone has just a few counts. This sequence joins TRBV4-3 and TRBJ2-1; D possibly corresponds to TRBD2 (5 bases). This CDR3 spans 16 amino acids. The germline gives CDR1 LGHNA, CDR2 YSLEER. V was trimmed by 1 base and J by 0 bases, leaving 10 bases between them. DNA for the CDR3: TGCGCCAGCAGCCAAGGGTCGGGAAGCTCCTACAATGAGCAGTTCTTC. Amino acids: CASSQGSGSSYNEQFF.